The present T cell receptor beta chain was sequenced within a study of Ad26.COV2.S vaccination and SARS-CoV-2 variants. Findings of the study overall: Substantial response breadth was reportedly seen for spike-specific CD8+ and CD4+ T cells after vaccination.

The CDR3 is 17 amino acids. Looked up from germline, CDR1 is PRHDT and CDR2 is FYEKMQ (reference sequence). Trimming removed 5 bases from V and 4 bases from J; junction bases left unmatched: 6. As for this clone: Antigen unknown.

Stated treatment: 15 to 20 received Ad26.COV2.S at low or high dose, single or two shots; 5 received placebo; per-sample allocation not given. Material that was analyzed had been drawn on day 63 after the first vaccine or placebo injection. TCRdb's copy holds only in-frame clones and misses some; the assay was immunoSEQ multiplex PCR. The sample yields around 300,000 clones, 75% to 90% seen once. This chain uses TRBV13 with TRBJ2-1; 15 bases map to TRBD2. The specimen was peripheral blood, collected in a trial of Ad26.COV2.S vaccine versus placebo. This clonotype was sampled from a person aged 18-65 years who received the Ad26.COV2.S COVID-19 vaccine or a placebo. The CDR3 is CASSPPGLAGGYNEQFF. The DNA of the CDR3 is TGTGCCAGCAGCCCTCCGGGACTAGCGGGGGGATACAATGAGCAGTTCTTC. The full variable domain, completed using reference TRBV13 and TRBJ2-1, is AAGVIQSPRHLIKEKRETATLKCYPIPRHDTVYWYQQGPGQDPQFLISFYEKMQSDKGSIPDRFSAQQFSDYHSELNMSSLELGDSALYFCASSPPGLAGGYNEQFFGPGTRLTVL.